The 32 T cell receptor beta chains reported below all come from one sample, sequenced in a study of T cell clonality in common variable immunodeficiency. Clones were read by immunoSEQ multiplex PCR, and TCRdb kept only the in-frame ones, dropping some. This sample comprises just over 15,000 clones, none seen once only. Their antigens remain unidentified. Whole-study results and caveats: Common variable immunodeficiency TCR beta sequences reportedly had fewer deletions and N-nucleotide insertions.

Source material: peripheral blood mononuclear cells. Source of these receptors: a human donor with common variable immunodeficiency.

This clone was observed a few times. The DNA ends 3 residues before the CDR3 does, and the rest of the CDR3 is filled in from the germline J gene. The rearrangement joins TRBV29-1 to TRBJ2-7; maybe TRBD2 (6 bases). The V gene lost 6 bases and the J gene lost 4 bases, with 25 bases spanning the gap. The germline gives CDR1 SQVTM, CDR2 ANQGSEA. CDR3 size: 16 residues. Partial CDR3 DNA: TGCAGCGTAGGCATCTATAAGACTAGAGGGATATACGAG. Translated, it gives CSVGIYKTRGIYE. The full CDR3 protein is CSVGIYKTRGIYEQYF.

This clone has more than one count but fewer than ten. CDR3 loop: CASRGLSQVTDTQYF. Partial CDR3 DNA: TGTGCCAGTAGGGGACTCTCCCAGGTTACAGATACG. The J gene is TRBJ2-3, the V gene TRBV19; TRBD2 is a possible D gene (6 bases). The read gets to within 3 residues of the CDR3 end, and the germline J gene fills in the rest. The CDR3 is made up of 15 amino acids. V was shortened by 6 bases and J by 3 bases, with 16 bases between the two germline ends. The V gene's germline CDR1 is LNHDA and CDR2 SQIVND (reference sequence). The full variable domain, rest sourced from reference TRBV19 and TRBJ2-3, is DGGITQSPKYLFRKEGQNVTLSCEQNLNHDAMYWYRQDPGQGLRLIYYSQIVNDFQKGDIAEGYSVSREKKESFPLTVTSAQKNPTAFYLCASRGLSQVTDTQYFGPGTRLTVL.

This clone has more than one count but fewer than ten. The sequence runs out 3 residues before the end of the CDR3; the remainder is reconstructed from the germline J gene. The chain carries TRBV2 and TRBJ1-2; D is perhaps TRBD1 (5 bases). Trimming left V 7 bases short and J 4 bases short, with 16 bases between. Germline V gives CDR1 SNHLY, CDR2 FYNNEI. The length of the CDR3 is 14 residues. CDR3 loop: CASTQRGAVYGYTF. The CDR3 DNA, read in part, is TGTGCCAGCACCCAGCGCGGGGCGGTCTATGGC.

The sample holds a few counts of this clone. Coverage ceases 3 residues before the CDR3 finishes, and the germline J gene fills in the end. The chain combines TRBV19 with TRBJ2-7; D possibly corresponds to TRBD1 (5 bases). The CDR3 sequence is 14 residues long. Germline V gene data show CDR1 as LNHDA and CDR2 as SQIVND (reference sequence). Trimming took off 10 bases at V and 2 bases at J, with 18 bases between the two ends. CDR3 in amino acids: CATPTGTGTYEQYF. CDR3 bases read: TGTGCCACTCCAACCGGTACAGGTACCTACGAG.

A note on this clone: The CDR3 end lies 3 residues beyond the end of the read and is filled in from the germline J gene. The chain combines TRBV2 with TRBJ2-7; 11 nucleotides line up with TRBD2. The V gene end was trimmed by 7 bases and the J gene end by 2 bases; junction bases not matched to a gene: 7. This CDR3 contains 15 residues. Germline V CDR1 and CDR2: SNHLY, FYNNEI. CDR3 bases read: TGTGCCAGCAACGCTTTTAGCGGGAGGGCCTACGAG. It codes for CASNAFSGRAYE. The full CDR3 protein reads CASNAFSGRAYEQYF. The full variable domain, in which reference TRBV2 and TRBJ2-7 provide the parts outside the CDR3, is EPEVTQTPSHQVTQMGQEVILRCVPISNHLYFYWYRQILGQKVEFLVSFYNNEISEKSEIFDDQFSVERPDGSNFTLKIRSTKLEDSAMYFCASNAFSGRAYEQYFGPGTRLTVT.

This clone has just a few counts. The sequenced fragment ends 3 residues before the CDR3 boundary, so the rest is inferred from the germline J gene. V is TRBV5-5 and J is TRBJ2-7; 9 bases line up with TRBD1. V trimming: 3 bases; J trimming: 3 bases; junction bases outside the gene matches: 4. The CDR3 loop spans 14 amino acids. Germline values: CDR1 SGHKS, CDR2 YYEKEE (reference sequence). The CDR3 bases that were read are TGTGCCAGCAGCTGGACGGGACAGGGCTACGAG. Protein: CASSWTGQGYE. The whole CDR3 sequence is CASSWTGQGYEQYF.

In this sample, this clone turned up a few times. The DNA ends 3 residues before the CDR3 does, and the rest of the CDR3 is filled in from the germline J gene. The V and J genes are TRBV7-7 and TRBJ2-5; possible D gene TRBD1, 6 bases. Trimming took off 3 bases at V and 4 bases at J, with 9 bases between the two ends. This CDR3 has 13 residues. CDR1 is SSHAT, CDR2 FNYEAQ, per germline (reference sequence). The part of the CDR3 DNA that was read is TGTGCCAGCAGCTTCGGCAGGGGAGAGACC. The encoded protein is CASSFGRGET. The CDR3 reads in full as CASSFGRGETQYF.

As for this clone: The read terminates 3 residues ahead of where the CDR3 ends, so the germline J gene completes it. The chain has TRBV6-2 or TRBV6-3 and TRBJ2-2; TRBD1 might be the D (6 bases). The germline V gene encodes CDR1 MNHEY and CDR2 SVGEGT. V was pared by 6 bases and J by 6 bases, with 17 bases between. This CDR3 has 15 residues. The CDR3 DNA, read in part, is TGTGCCAGCAGCCTCAACACAGGGAAGGCCGGGGAG. Protein: CASSLNTGKAGE. The full-length CDR3 reads as CASSLNTGKAGELFF.

This clone was seen more than once but under ten times. The DNA ends 3 residues before the CDR3 does, and the rest of the CDR3 is filled in from the germline J gene. The chain couples TRBV2 to TRBJ1-2; D remains unclear. CDR3 length equals 17 residues. CDR1 and CDR2 from the germline V gene are SNHLY and FYNNEI. The V and J ends lost 6 bases and 1 base respectively, with 21 bases between them. Incomplete CDR3 DNA: TGTGCCAGCAGAGGAATGGGTGAAGGGCTCCATAACTATGGC. Its protein is CASRGMGEGLHNYG. The whole CDR3 sequence is CASRGMGEGLHNYGYTF.

Comment on this clone: The CDR3 end falls 3 residues outside the read, so it is completed with the germline J gene. The chain couples TRBV11-2 to TRBJ2-7; D gene uncertain. Trimming left V 3 bases short and J 2 bases short, with 11 bases between. Germline V gene sequence: CDR1 SGHAT, CDR2 FQNNGV. This CDR3 is 14 amino acids long. The sequenced CDR3 bases are TGTGCCAGCAGCTTGGCTGTGGCCGCCTACGAG. It is translated as CASSLAVAAYE. The CDR3 in full is CASSLAVAAYEQYF.

Remarks on this clone: The read finishes 3 residues shy of the CDR3 end, and the germline J gene is used to complete it. The chain combines TRBV7-2 with TRBJ1-5, with D unresolved. The ends were cut back, 0 bases at V and 5 bases at J, with 5 bases in the middle. This CDR3 has 13 residues. Germline CDR1 is SGHTA and CDR2 is FQGNSA. The CDR3 is CASSLARDQPQHF. CDR3 DNA (partial): TGTGCCAGCAGCTTAGCCCGTGATCAGCCC.

This clone was detected a few times. The CDR3 extends 3 residues past the end of the read, so its final part is completed from the germline J gene. The genes are TRBV7-9 and TRBJ1-5; no definite D call. Deletions cut 1 base from V and 4 bases from J, with 5 bases between. The CDR3 is 13 residues long. Germline V gene data show CDR1 as SEHNR and CDR2 as FQNEAQ (reference sequence). The CDR3 here is CASSLDGNQPQHF. Partial CDR3 DNA: TGTGCCAGCAGCTTAGACGGGAATCAGCCC.

This clone has more than one count but fewer than ten. The read ends 3 residues early relative to the CDR3; the germline J gene fills the gap. The V call is TRBV19, the J call TRBJ2-1, with 8 bases lining up with TRBD1. V dropped 5 bases and J dropped 9; count of bases not matched to a gene: 9. The germline CDR1 and CDR2 sequences are LNHDA and SQIVND (reference sequence). The CDR3 length is 14 residues. This CDR3 is CASSDPRTGPEQFF. CDR3 DNA, as far as it was read: TGTGCCAGTAGTGACCCCCGGACAGGGCCTGAG.

Details on this clone: With the read ending 3 residues before the CDR3 end, the germline J gene is used to fill in that end. The chain joins TRBV18 to TRBJ1-5; D perhaps matches TRBD1 (5 bases). V was pared by 1 base and J by 2 bases, with 18 bases between. The CDR3 sequence is 18 residues long. Germline-derived CDR1 and CDR2 are KGHSH and LQKENI. CDR3: CASSPRAGSPAGNQPQHF. CDR3 DNA (partial): TGTGCCAGCTCACCACGCGCAGGGAGCCCAGCAGGCAATCAGCCC. Full variable domain (outside the CDR3, taken from reference TRBV18 and TRBJ1-5): NAGVMQNPRHLVRRRGQEARLRCSPMKGHSHVYWYRQLPEEGLKFMVYLQKENIIDESGMPKERFSAEFPKEGPSILRIQQVVRGDSAAYFCASSPRAGSPAGNQPQHFGDGTRLSIL.

In the case of this clone: The sequenced fragment ends 3 residues before the CDR3 boundary, so the rest is inferred from the germline J gene. The rearrangement links TRBV20-1 to TRBJ2-1; possible D gene TRBD1, 7 bases. This CDR3 region has 14 residues. Trimming cost V 5 bases and J 2 bases, with 13 bases left between them. Germline values: CDR1 DFQATT, CDR2 SNEGSKA (reference sequence). The sequenced CDR3 bases are TGCAGTGCTGGAGGGGGCAGGCCCTACAATGAG. Translated: CSAGGGRPYNE. The whole CDR3 sequence is CSAGGGRPYNEQFF.

This clone was counted only a few times. The read ends 3 residues early relative to the CDR3; the germline J gene fills the gap. The genes are TRBV19 and TRBJ1-3; D remains ambiguous. V gave up 7 bases and J gave up 4 bases, with 11 bases separating them. The CDR3 is 13 amino acids. In germline, CDR1 is LNHDA, CDR2 SQIVND (reference sequence). The DNA read from the CDR3 is TGTGCCAGTAACTTCGGTGCCGGAAACACC. This translates into CASNFGAGNT. The whole CDR3 protein is CASNFGAGNTIYF. Supplemented by reference TRBV19 and TRBJ1-3, the full variable domain reads DGGITQSPKYLFRKEGQNVTLSCEQNLNHDAMYWYRQDPGQGLRLIYYSQIVNDFQKGDIAEGYSVSREKKESFPLTVTSAQKNPTAFYLCASNFGAGNTIYFGEGSWLTVV.

This clone is labeled as medium-sized. The CDR3 end falls 3 residues outside the read, so it is completed with the germline J gene. This chain connects TRBV6-1 to TRBJ2-7; 10 nucleotides match TRBD2. Germline loops: CDR1 MNHNS, CDR2 SASEGT. J gave up 3 bases and V 3 bases, and 2 bases lay outside the gene matches. The CDR3 spans 14 residues. CDR3 in amino acids: CASSDSGGGYEQYF. The CDR3 bases that were read are TGTGCCAGCAGTGACAGCGGGGGGGGCTACGAG.

With respect to this clone: The read is 3 residues too short to cover the CDR3 end, so that end is filled in from the germline J gene. This rearrangement joins TRBV7-9 to TRBJ1-4, with 7 nucleotides matching TRBD1. After removal of 5 bases from V and 7 bases from J, the junction contained 7 bases not matched to a gene. CDR1 is SEHNR and CDR2 is FQNEAQ in the germline V gene (reference sequence). The CDR3 is made up of 14 amino acids. This CDR3 is CASSRTGAFEKLFF. The covered CDR3 bases are TGTGCCAGCAGCAGGACAGGCGCTTTTGAAAAA.

Comment on this clone: Sequencing ends 3 residues short of the CDR3 end; the germline J gene provides the rest. V is TRBV19 and J is TRBJ1-6, with no clear D. With 7 bases removed from V and 0 bases from J, the gap between germline ends came to 10 bases. Germline V gene data show CDR1 as LNHDA and CDR2 as SQIVND (reference sequence). This CDR3 has 15 amino acids. The sequenced part of the CDR3 DNA is TGTGCCAGTAATTGGCGGAGCTCCTATAATTCACCC. It yields the protein CASNWRSSYNSP. The whole CDR3 reads CASNWRSSYNSPLHF. The full variable domain, in which reference TRBV19 and TRBJ1-6 provide the parts outside the CDR3, is DGGITQSPKYLFRKEGQNVTLSCEQNLNHDAMYWYRQDPGQGLRLIYYSQIVNDFQKGDIAEGYSVSREKKESFPLTVTSAQKNPTAFYLCASNWRSSYNSPLHFGNGTRLTVT.

Details on this clone: The read comes to an end 3 residues before the CDR3 does, leaving the germline J gene to fill in the end. This rearrangement joins TRBV19 to TRBJ2-3, with TRBD2 as a possible D gene (6 bases). CDR1 and CDR2 (germline): LNHDA, SQIVND (reference sequence). This CDR3 contains 15 residues. V was pared by 3 bases and J by 1 base, with 11 bases between. The sequenced CDR3 bases are TGTGCCAGTAGTATTCCCGGGGGAGGCACAGATACG. Its translation is CASSIPGGGTDT. The entire CDR3 sequence reads CASSIPGGGTDTQYF.

Comment on this clone: The CDR3 extends 3 residues past the end of the read, so its final part is completed from the germline J gene. The genes are TRBV7-3 and TRBJ2-1, with D perhaps TRBD2 (7 bases). Germline values: CDR1 SGHTA, CDR2 FQGTGA. The CDR3 consists of 15 residues. V dropped 5 bases and J dropped 2 bases, with 13 bases sitting between them. Incomplete CDR3 DNA: TGTGCCAGCAGCCGGGCCGGGGGGCCCTACAATGAG. Amino acids: CASSRAGGPYNE. The full CDR3 is CASSRAGGPYNEQFF.

This clone was counted a few times. The read ends 3 residues shy of where the CDR3 ends; the end is completed using the germline J gene. V is TRBV2 and J is TRBJ2-7; a weak D match, TRBD2 (5 bases). Trimming cost V 8 bases and J 3 bases, with 23 bases left between them. CDR1 and CDR2 from the germline V gene are SNHLY and FYNNEI. The CDR3 extends over 16 amino acids. CDR3 bases read: TGTGCCAGCCTTGTAGATCCCAGGTTTGCGGGCTACGAG. It specifies CASLVDPRFAGYE. The CDR3 reads in full as CASLVDPRFAGYEQYF.

In the case of this clone: At one boundary the junction diverges from the germline segment, which might be a read error. The CDR3 goes on 3 residues after the read ends, and that part is filled in from the germline J gene. V gene TRBV7-9 combines with J gene TRBJ2-7; D is undetermined. Per germline, CDR1 SEHNR and CDR2 FQNEAQ (reference sequence). This CDR3 is built from 13 residues. CDR3 loop: CSSSLVPGAEQYF. The sequenced CDR3 bases are TGTTCCAGCAGCCTCGTACCGGGTGCCGAG.

This clone was seen repeatedly, ten times or more. The read gets to within 3 residues of the CDR3 end, and the germline J gene fills in the rest. The chain links TRBV29-1 to TRBJ2-2; 8 bases fit TRBD1. The ends lost 7 bases at V and 2 bases at J; junction bases unmatched: 3. CDR1 is SQVTM and CDR2 is ANQGSEA in the germline V gene. This CDR3 is 13 amino acids long. The CDR3 region is CSADRGNTGELFF. Partial CDR3 DNA: TGCAGCGCCGACAGGGGAAACACCGGGGAG.

Note on this clone: Read sequence stops 3 residues before the CDR3 end, and the germline J gene provides the missing end. The rearrangement links TRBV20-1 to TRBJ1-5; tentative D call: TRBD1 (6 bases). Germline loops: CDR1 DFQATT, CDR2 SNEGSKA (reference sequence). This CDR3 contains 13 residues. Trimming cost V 4 bases and J 3 bases, with 10 bases left between them. The CDR3 loop is CSANTGFNQPQHF. CDR3 DNA, as far as it was read: TGCAGTGCTAATACAGGGTTCAATCAGCCC.

This clone has just a few counts. The read halts 3 residues ahead of the CDR3 end, with the missing end drawn from the germline J gene. The rearrangement uses TRBV2 and TRBJ1-6; 9 bases line up with TRBD1. CDR1 SNHLY and CDR2 FYNNEI come from the germline V gene. The CDR3 totals 14 residues. CDR3 residues: CASGLVTGGGPLHF. Incomplete CDR3 DNA: TGTGCCAGCGGATTGGTCACAGGGGGCGGGCCC.

Details on this clone: The CDR3 extends 3 residues past the end of the read, so its final part is completed from the germline J gene. The V gene is TRBV19, the J gene TRBJ1-2, with D hard to call. The CDR3 is 13 amino acids. Looked up from germline, CDR1 is LNHDA and CDR2 is SQIVND (reference sequence). CDR3 region: CASSIVRRGSYTF. Incomplete CDR3 DNA: TGTGCCAGTAGTATAGTTCGTCGAGGCAGC.

To note about this clone: The CDR3 is cut off 3 residues early in the read; its end comes from the germline J gene. The chain employs TRBV13 and TRBJ2-7; D remains ambiguous. V was shortened by 0 bases and J by 1 base, with 4 bases between the two germline ends. The CDR3 sequence is 13 residues long. Germline loops: CDR1 PRHDT, CDR2 FYEKMQ (reference sequence). Here the CDR3 reads CASSLGQSYEQYF. CDR3 DNA, as far as it was read: TGTGCCAGCAGCTTAGGCCAGTCCTACGAG.

With respect to this clone: The read gets to within 3 residues of the CDR3 end, and the germline J gene fills in the rest. This chain joins TRBV19 and TRBJ2-5, with a tentative D call TRBD2 (6 bases). Trimming pared 3 bases from V and 1 base from J, leaving 12 bases between. This CDR3 region has 15 residues. Per germline, CDR1 LNHDA and CDR2 SQIVND (reference sequence). CDR3 DNA, as far as it was read: TGTGCCAGTAGTATTAATGCGGGGATCCAAGAGACC. This codes for CASSINAGIQET. The full CDR3 is CASSINAGIQETQYF.

This clone was recorded a few times. Read sequence stops 3 residues before the CDR3 end, and the germline J gene provides the missing end. Other DNA sequences within the sample encode an identical CDR3. The V and J genes are TRBV18 and TRBJ2-3, with 9 bases identical to TRBD1. This CDR3 contains 16 residues. V dropped 2 bases and J dropped 7; count of bases not matched to a gene: 10. CDR1 and CDR2 (germline): KGHSH, LQKENI. CDR3 sequence: CASSPVTGTGLYTQYF. The DNA read from the CDR3 is TGTGCCAGCTCACCAGTCACCGGGACAGGGCTTTATACG.

This clone appeared a few times. Read sequence stops 3 residues before the CDR3 end, and the germline J gene provides the missing end. The chain employs TRBV2 and TRBJ1-2; D gene uncertain. The CDR3 length is 12 residues. With 2 bases removed from V and 7 bases from J, the gap between germline ends came to 8 bases. CDR1 and CDR2 from the germline V gene are SNHLY and FYNNEI. The CDR3 sequence is CASSEQAAGYTF. Partial CDR3 DNA: TGTGCCAGCAGTGAACAGGCAGCTGGC.

As for this clone: The sequence runs out 3 residues before the end of the CDR3; the remainder is reconstructed from the germline J gene. The chain combines TRBV7-9 with TRBJ2-1; D is possibly TRBD1 (6 bases). Germline CDR1 and CDR2: SEHNR and FQNEAQ (reference sequence). Trimming took 3 bases from V and 0 from J, leaving 9 bases between them. The CDR3 loop spans 15 amino acids. This CDR3 is CASSFRGDSYNEQFF. CDR3 DNA (partial): TGTGCCAGCAGCTTCAGGGGTGACTCCTACAATGAG.